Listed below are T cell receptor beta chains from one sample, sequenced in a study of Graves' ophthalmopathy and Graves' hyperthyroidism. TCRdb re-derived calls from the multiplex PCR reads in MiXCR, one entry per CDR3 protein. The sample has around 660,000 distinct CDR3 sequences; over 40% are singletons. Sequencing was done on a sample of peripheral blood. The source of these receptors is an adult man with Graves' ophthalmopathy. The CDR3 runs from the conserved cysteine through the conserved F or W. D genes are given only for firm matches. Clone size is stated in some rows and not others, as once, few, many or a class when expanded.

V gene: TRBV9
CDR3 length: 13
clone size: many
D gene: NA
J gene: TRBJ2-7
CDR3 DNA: TGTGCCAGCAGCGTAGAGGGCACGGGGGAGCAGTACTTC
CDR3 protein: CASSVEGTGEQYF

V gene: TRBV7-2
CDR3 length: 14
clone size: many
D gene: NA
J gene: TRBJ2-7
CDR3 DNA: TGTGCCAGCAGCTTAGCGCGGGCAACCGACGAGCAGTACTTC
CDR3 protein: CASSLARATDEQYF

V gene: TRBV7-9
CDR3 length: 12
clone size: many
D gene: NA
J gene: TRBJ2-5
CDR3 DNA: TGTGCCAGCAGCTTCAGGTTGGAGACCCAGTACTTC
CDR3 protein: CASSFRLETQYF

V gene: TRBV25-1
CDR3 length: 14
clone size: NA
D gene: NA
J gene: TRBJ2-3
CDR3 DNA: TGTGCCAGCAGGCAGGGGTTGGGCACAGATACGCAGTATTTT
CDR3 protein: CASRQGLGTDTQYF

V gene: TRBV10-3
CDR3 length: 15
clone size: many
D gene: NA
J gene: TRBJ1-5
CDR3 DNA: TGTGCCATCAGTGAGGAGCAGGCGGGGGGTCAGCCCCAGCATTTT
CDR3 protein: CAISEEQAGGQPQHF

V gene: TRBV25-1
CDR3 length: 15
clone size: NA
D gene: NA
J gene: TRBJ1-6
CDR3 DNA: TGTGCCAGCAGTGTAACGGGACATCCGGAATCACCCCTCCACTTT
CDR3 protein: CASSVTGHPESPLHF

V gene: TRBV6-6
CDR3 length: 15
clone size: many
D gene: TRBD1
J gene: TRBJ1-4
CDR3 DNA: TGTGCCAGCCGATCCGGGACAGGGACGTGGGAAAAACTGTTTTTT
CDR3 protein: CASRSGTGTWEKLFF

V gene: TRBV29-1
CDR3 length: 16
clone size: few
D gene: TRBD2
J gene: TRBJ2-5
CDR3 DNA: TGCAGCGTTGGACTAGCGGGAGGGCCGGGTACTGAGACCCAGTACTTC
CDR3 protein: CSVGLAGGPGTETQYF

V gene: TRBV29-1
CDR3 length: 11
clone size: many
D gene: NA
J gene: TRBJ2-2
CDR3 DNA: TGCAGCGTTGTTGAGATGGGGGAGCTGTTTTTT
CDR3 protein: CSVVEMGELFF

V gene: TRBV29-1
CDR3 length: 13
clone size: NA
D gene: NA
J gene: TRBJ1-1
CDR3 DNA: TGCAGCGTTGAAGAGGGAGCGAACACTGAAGCTTTCTTT
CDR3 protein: CSVEEGANTEAFF

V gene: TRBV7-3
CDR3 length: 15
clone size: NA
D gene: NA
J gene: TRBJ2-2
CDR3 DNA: TGTGCCAGCGGTAGGGACATAGGGTTTACCGGGGAGCTGTTTTTT
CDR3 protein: CASGRDIGFTGELFF

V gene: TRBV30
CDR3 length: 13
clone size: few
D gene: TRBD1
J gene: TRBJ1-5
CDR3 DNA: TGTGCCTGGAGTGGGACAGGGGAGCAGCCCCAGCATTTT
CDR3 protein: CAWSGTGEQPQHF

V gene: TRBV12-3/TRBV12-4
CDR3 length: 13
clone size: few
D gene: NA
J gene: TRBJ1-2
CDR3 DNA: NA
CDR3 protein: CASSTSGNYGYTF

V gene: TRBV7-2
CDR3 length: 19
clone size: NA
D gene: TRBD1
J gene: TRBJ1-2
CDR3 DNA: TGTGCCAGCAGCTCAAGCGCCGGGACAGGGTTTTTGTCTAACTATGGCTACACCTTC
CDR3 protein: CASSSSAGTGFLSNYGYTF

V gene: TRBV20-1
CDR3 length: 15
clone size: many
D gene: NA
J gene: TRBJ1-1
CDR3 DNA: TGCAGTGCTAGACCCTTTGAGGGGGACGAAACTGAAGCTTTCTTT
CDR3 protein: CSARPFEGDETEAFF

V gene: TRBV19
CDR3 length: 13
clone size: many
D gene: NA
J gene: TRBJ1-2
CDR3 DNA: TGTGCCAGTAGTAAGAGTTTTGGGGATGGCTACACCTTC
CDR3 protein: CASSKSFGDGYTF

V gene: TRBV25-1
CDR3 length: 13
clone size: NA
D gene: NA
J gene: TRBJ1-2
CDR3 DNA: TGTGCCTTTTCCGAGGGATTAAGCTATGGCTACACCTTC
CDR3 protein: CAFSEGLSYGYTF

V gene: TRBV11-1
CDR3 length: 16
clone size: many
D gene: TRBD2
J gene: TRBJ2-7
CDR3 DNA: TGTGCCAGCAGCTCTCCGACTAGCGGGAGGGCCTACGAGCAGTACTTC
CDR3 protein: CASSSPTSGRAYEQYF

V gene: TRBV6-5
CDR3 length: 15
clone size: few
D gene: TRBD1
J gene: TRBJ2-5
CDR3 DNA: TGTGCCAGCCGTAAGACAGGGGCTCACCAAGAGACCCAGTACTTC
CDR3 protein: CASRKTGAHQETQYF

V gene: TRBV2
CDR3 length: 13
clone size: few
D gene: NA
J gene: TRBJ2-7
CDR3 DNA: TGTGCCAGCAGCCGCCCTGACAGTATCGAGCAGTACTTC
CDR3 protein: CASSRPDSIEQYF

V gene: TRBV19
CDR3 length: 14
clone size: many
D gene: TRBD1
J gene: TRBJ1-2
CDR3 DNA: TGTGCCAGTAGTCTTCCGACAGGGCGGTATGGCTACACCTTC
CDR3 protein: CASSLPTGRYGYTF

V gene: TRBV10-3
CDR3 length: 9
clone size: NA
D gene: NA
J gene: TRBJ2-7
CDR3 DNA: TGTGCCGCAGGGGACGAGCAGTACTTC
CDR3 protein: CAAGDEQYF

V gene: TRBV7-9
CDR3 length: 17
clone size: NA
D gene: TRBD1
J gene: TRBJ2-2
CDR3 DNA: TGTGCCAGCAGCTCTGCCGGGAACAGGGGGCTGATCGGGGAGCTGTTTTTT
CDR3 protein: CASSSAGNRGLIGELFF

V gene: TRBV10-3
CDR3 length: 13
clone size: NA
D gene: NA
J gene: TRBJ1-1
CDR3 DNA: TGTGCCAGTTGCCGGGACACCAGAAAGGAAGCTTTCTTT
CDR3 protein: CASCRDTRKEAFF

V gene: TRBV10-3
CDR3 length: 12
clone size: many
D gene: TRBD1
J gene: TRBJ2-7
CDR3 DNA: TGTGCCCACGGGCAGGGGGCCTACGAGCAGTACTTC
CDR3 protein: CAHGQGAYEQYF

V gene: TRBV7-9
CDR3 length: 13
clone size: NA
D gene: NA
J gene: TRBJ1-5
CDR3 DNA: TGTGCCAGCAGCGACCCAGGGAATCAGCCCCAGCATTTT
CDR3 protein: CASSDPGNQPQHF

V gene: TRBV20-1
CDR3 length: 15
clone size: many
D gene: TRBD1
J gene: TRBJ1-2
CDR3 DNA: TGCAGTGCTAGTACGGAAGGACAGGAGGGATATGGCTACACCTTC
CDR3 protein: CSASTEGQEGYGYTF

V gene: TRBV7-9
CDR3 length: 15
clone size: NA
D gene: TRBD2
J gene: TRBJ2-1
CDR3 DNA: TGTGCCAGCAGCTTCTCCGGCGGGGGCTACAATGAGCAGTTCTTC
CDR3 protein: CASSFSGGGYNEQFF

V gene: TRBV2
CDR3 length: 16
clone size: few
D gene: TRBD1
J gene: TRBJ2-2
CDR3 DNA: TGTGCCAGCTCCCTGACAGGGGGACTACTCACCGGGGAGCTGTTTTTT
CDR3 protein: CASSLTGGLLTGELFF

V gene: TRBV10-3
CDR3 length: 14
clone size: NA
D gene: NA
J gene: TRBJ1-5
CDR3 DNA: TGTGCCAGCACCCCCCCTGGTAGGGCTCAGCTCCAGCATTTT
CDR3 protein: CASTPPGRAQLQHF

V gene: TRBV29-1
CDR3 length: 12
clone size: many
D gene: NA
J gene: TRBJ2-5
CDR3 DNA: TGCAGCGCTGAACTGTACCAAGAGACCCAGTACTTC
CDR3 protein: CSAELYQETQYF

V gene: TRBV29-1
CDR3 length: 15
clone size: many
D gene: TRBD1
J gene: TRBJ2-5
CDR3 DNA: TGCAGCGTTGTATTTGGACAGGGGGATCAAGAGACCCAGTACTTC
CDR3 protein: CSVVFGQGDQETQYF

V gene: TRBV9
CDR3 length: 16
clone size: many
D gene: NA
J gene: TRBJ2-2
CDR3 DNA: TGTGCCAGCAGCGTAGGGAGCCTCGTGGACACCGGGGAGCTGTTTTTT
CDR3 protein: CASSVGSLVDTGELFF

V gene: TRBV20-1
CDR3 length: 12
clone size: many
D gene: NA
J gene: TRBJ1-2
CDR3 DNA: TGCAGTGCTAGAGTAGGGGATTATGGCTACACCTTC
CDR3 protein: CSARVGDYGYTF

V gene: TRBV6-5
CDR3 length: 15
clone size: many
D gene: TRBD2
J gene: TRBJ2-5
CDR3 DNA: TGTGCCAGCAGTGCACTAGCGGGGGGTATTGAGACCCAGTACTTC
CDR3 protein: CASSALAGGIETQYF

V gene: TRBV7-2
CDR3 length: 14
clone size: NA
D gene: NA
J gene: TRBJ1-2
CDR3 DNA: TGTGCCAGCAGCTTAGAGACGTTGCAACTGGGCTACACCTTC
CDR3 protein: CASSLETLQLGYTF

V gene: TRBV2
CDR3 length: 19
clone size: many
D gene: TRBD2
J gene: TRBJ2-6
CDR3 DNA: TGTGCCAGCAGTCGGCTCAGCGGGAGGTTCTACTCTGGGGCCAACGTCCTGACTTTC
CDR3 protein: CASSRLSGRFYSGANVLTF

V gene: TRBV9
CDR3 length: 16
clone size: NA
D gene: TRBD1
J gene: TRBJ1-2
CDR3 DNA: TGTGCCAGCAGCGTAACTGTCGGGGGGGACAGCTATGGCTACACCTTC
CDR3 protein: CASSVTVGGDSYGYTF

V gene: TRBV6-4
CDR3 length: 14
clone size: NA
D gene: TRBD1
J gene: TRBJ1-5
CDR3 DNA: TGTGCCAGCAAGGGGACAGATACCAATCAGCCCCAGCATTTT
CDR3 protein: CASKGTDTNQPQHF

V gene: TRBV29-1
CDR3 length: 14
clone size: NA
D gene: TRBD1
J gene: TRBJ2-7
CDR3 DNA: TGCAGCGTTGTGACAGGGAAAGATGGGTCCGAGCAGTACTTC
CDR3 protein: CSVVTGKDGSEQYF

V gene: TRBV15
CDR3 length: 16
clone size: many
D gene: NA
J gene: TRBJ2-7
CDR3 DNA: TGTGCCACCAGCAGAGGTCGAACAGGAAGCTCCTACGAGCAGTACTTC
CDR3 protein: CATSRGRTGSSYEQYF

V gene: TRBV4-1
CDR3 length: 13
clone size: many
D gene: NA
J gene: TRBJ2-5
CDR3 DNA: TGCGCCAGCAGTCCCGAGAATGAAGAGACCCAGTACTTC
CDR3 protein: CASSPENEETQYF

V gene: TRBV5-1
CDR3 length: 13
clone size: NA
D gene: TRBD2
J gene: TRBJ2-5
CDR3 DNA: TGCGCCAGCAGCTGGGGGGGGGAGCAGACCCAGTACTTC
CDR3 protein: CASSWGGEQTQYF

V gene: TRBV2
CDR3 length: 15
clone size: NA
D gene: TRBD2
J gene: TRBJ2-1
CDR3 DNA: TGTGCCAGCAGGGGGGATGGACTAGCAGGCTATGAGCAGTTCTTC
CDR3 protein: CASRGDGLAGYEQFF

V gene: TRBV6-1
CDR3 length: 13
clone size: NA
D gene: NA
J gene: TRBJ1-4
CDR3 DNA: TGTGCCAGCAGTGCCAGGGCGAATGAAAAACTGTTTTTT
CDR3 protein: CASSARANEKLFF

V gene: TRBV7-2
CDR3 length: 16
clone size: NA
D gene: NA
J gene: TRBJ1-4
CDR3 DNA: TGTGCCAGCAGCCGGACTTTCCAGGCTGGGGACGAAAAACTGTTTTTT
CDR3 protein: CASSRTFQAGDEKLFF

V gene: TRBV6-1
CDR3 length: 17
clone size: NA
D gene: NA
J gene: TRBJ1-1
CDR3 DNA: TGTGCCAGCAGTTACGGGGTGCCAGGGGCCTGGAACACTGAAGCTTTCTTT
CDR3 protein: CASSYGVPGAWNTEAFF

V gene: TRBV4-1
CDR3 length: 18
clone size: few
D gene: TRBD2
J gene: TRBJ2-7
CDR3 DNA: TGCGCCAGCAGCCAAGGTGCGCTAGCGGGTTCTCACTCCTACGAGCAGTACTTC
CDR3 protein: CASSQGALAGSHSYEQYF

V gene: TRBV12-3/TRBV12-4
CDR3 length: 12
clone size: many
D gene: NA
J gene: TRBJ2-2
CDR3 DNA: TGTGCCAGCAGCCCTGAATCCGGGGAGCTGTTTTTT
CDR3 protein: CASSPESGELFF

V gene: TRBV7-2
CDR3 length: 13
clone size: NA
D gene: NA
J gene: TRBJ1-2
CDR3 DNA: TGTGCCAGCAGCAGTAAGGGGGATTATGGCTACACCTTC
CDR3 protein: CASSSKGDYGYTF

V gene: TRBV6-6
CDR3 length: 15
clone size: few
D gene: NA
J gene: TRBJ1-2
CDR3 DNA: TGTGCCAGCAGTGAAAGCATGGGGCGTATGCATGGCTACACCTTC
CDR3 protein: CASSESMGRMHGYTF

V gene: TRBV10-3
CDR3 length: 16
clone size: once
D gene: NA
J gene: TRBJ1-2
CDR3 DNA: TGTGCCAGCGGGGGAAAACCTTCCTCGCCCAACTATGGCTACACCTTC
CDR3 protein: CASGGKPSSPNYGYTF